This TCR beta chain originates from a study of OX40 agonist ivuxolimab in advanced cancers. At the level of the study: The treatment was a fully human IgG2 OX40 agonist, ivuxolimab. Allowance was made for prior anti-PD-1, anti-PD-L1 or anti-CTLA-4 therapy, and roughly 40% had some. Study observations and caveats: Patients who responded partially at 0.1-3.0 mg/kg showed clonal expansion ranking among the lowest.

Sequenced by immunoSEQ multiplex PCR; TCRdb stores in-frame clones only, minus some. There are about 76,000 clones in the sample; approximately 85% occur only once, and about 6% lies in the top ten. In germline, CDR1 is SEHNR, CDR2 FQNEAQ (reference sequence). This CDR3 region has 13 residues. The V and J ends lost 1 base and 5 bases respectively, with 7 bases between them. To note about this clone: Its matching antigen is unknown.

This chain joins TRBV7-9 and TRBJ2-3; D unresolved. The receptor comes from an adult with an advanced solid tumor such as melanoma, head and neck, liver or kidney cancer. The source was CD4+ or CD8+ T cells sorted from blood, collected in a trial of the OX40 agonist ivuxolimab. The chain's CDR3 is CASSLGPGDTQYF. The DNA for the CDR3 is TGTGCCAGCAGCTTAGGACCCGGAGATACGCAGTATTTT.